The next 8 T cell receptor beta chains were all read from a single sample in a study of CD4 T cells in relation to SARS-CoV-2 and coronaviruses. Only in-frame clones appear in the TCRdb table, and some are missing; sequencing was by immunoSEQ multiplex PCR. Of about 68,000 clones detected, approximately 95% appear once; the ten largest clones hold about 0.23%. Before the COVID-19 pandemic, during about 2011-2019, CD4+ T cells were taken from unexposed donors. Specimen: naive CD4+ T cells from PBMCs. This sample's subset: naive CD4+ T cells isolated by negative enrichment. The receptors were sampled from a human donor in good health.

V is TRBV20-1 and J is TRBJ1-1; D is unresolved. The CDR3 loop spans 15 amino acids. CDR1 and CDR2 (germline): DFQATT, SNEGSKA (reference sequence). The V gene lost 3 bases and the J gene lost 4 bases, with 18 bases spanning the gap. As DNA, the CDR3 is TGCAGTGCTAGTCATCCAAGGGAGGGTAGCACTGAAGCTTTCTTT. Translation: CSASHPREGSTEAFF.

The rearrangement joins TRBV7-3 to TRBJ2-2; 9 bases are a match to TRBD2. The CDR3 runs to 16 residues. CDR1 is SGHTA, CDR2 FQGTGA, per germline. V shed 6 bases and J 5 bases; nucleotides not matched to a gene: 10. As DNA, the CDR3 is TGTGCCAGCAGGGCGAGTAATAGCGGGGGAACCGGGGAGCTGTTTTTT. Its translation: CASRASNSGGTGELFF. The full variable domain, in which reference TRBV7-3 and TRBJ2-2 provide the parts outside the CDR3, is GAGVSQTPSNKVTEKGKYVELRCDPISGHTALYWYRQSLGQGPEFLIYFQGTGAADDSGLPNDRFFAVRPEGSVSTLKIQRTERGDSAVYLCASRASNSGGTGELFFGEGSRLTVL.

V and J are TRBV15 and TRBJ2-7; no firm D call. Germline values: CDR1 LNHNV, CDR2 YYDKDF (reference sequence). The V end lost 0 bases, the J end lost 2 bases, and 5 bases lay between the germline ends. The CDR3 has 13 residues. CDR3 in amino acids: CATSRDGPYEQYF. CDR3 sequence (DNA): TGTGCCACCAGCAGAGATGGACCCTACGAGCAGTACTTC.

The table lists this clone with a few counts. CDR3 nucleotides: TGCGCCAGCAGCCAAGACAGGAGGGGCACTGAAGCTTTCTTT. It specifies CASSQDRRGTEAFF. V and J are TRBV4-1 and TRBJ1-1, with D possibly TRBD1 on 5 matching bases. The CDR3 spans 14 residues. CDR1 MGHRA and CDR2 YSYEKL come from the germline V gene. The ends were cut back, 0 bases at V and 4 bases at J, with 9 bases in the middle.

V usage is TRBV3-1 (or the pseudogene TRBV3-2) and J usage is TRBJ1-6, with D unresolved. Germline values: CDR1 LGHDT, CDR2 YNNKEL (reference sequence). CDR3 length: 13 amino acids. V was clipped by 3 bases and J by 7 bases, with 7 bases between them. The CDR3, as DNA: TGTGCCAGCAGCCAGTTAGGGAATTCACCCCTCCACTTT. This codes for CASSQLGNSPLHF.

This chain uses TRBV5-1 with TRBJ2-7, with 9 bases identical to TRBD1. CDR3 length equals 14 residues. V was clipped by 3 bases and J by 4 bases; unmatched bases: 5. Germline V gene sequence: CDR1 SGHRS, CDR2 YFSETQ. The CDR3 loop is CASSSYRGPYEQYF. The CDR3 DNA sequence: TGCGCCAGCAGCTCTTACAGGGGGCCTTACGAGCAGTACTTC.

This clone was seen only once. The chain combines TRBV19 with TRBJ2-1; D gene uncertain. CDR3 length: 13 amino acids. CDR1 is LNHDA, CDR2 SQIVND, per germline (reference sequence). V lost 7 bases, J lost 11 bases, and 18 bases lay in between. DNA of the CDR3: TGTGCCAGTACCCACCCCTCGTCCGCCCAGCAGTTCTTC. It yields the protein CASTHPSSAQQFF.

The chain couples TRBV3-1 (or the pseudogene TRBV3-2) to TRBJ2-7; D not resolved. This CDR3 spans 12 amino acids. Trimming pared 0 bases from V and 4 bases from J, leaving 4 bases between. In germline, CDR1 is LGHDT, CDR2 YNNKEL (reference sequence). The CDR3 reads CASSQDPYEQYF. CDR3 bases: TGTGCCAGCAGCCAAGATCCGTACGAGCAGTACTTC.